The rows below give T cell receptor beta chains drawn from one sample of a study of blood T cells in healthy people across ages. TCRdb reprocessed the 5' RACE reads with MiXCR, giving one entry per CDR3 protein. The sample contains hundreds of thousands of distinct CDR3 sequences, 55% to 75% of which appear only once. Specimen: blood. The source of these receptors is a man in his thirties or forties in good health. CDR3s include the opening cysteine and the closing phenylalanine or tryptophan. A D gene is named only where the DNA matches it firmly. Rows may omit the clone size; those that give it use once, few, many or a size class.

TRBJ1-5 | TRBV10-2 | TRBD1 | . | 15 | CASSEAQGAGQPQHF | TGCGCCAGCAGTGAAGCACAGGGGGCTGGTCAGCCCCAGCATTTT
TRBJ2-1 | TRBV7-2 | . | . | 14 | CASSFRDRNNEQFF | TGTGCCAGCAGCTTCCGAGACAGAAACAATGAGCAGTTCTTC
TRBJ2-7 | TRBV12-3/TRBV12-4 | TRBD1 | few | 15 | CASSQRTGVRDEQYF | TGTGCCAGCAGCCAAAGGACAGGGGTGAGAGACGAGCAGTACTTC
TRBJ1-1 | TRBV20-1 | TRBD1 | . | 13 | CSARQGVWTEAFF | TGCAGTGCTCGCCAGGGGGTATGGACTGAAGCTTTCTTT
TRBJ1-2 | TRBV4-2 | TRBD1 | few | 15 | CASSQDQPGQNGYTF | TGTGCCAGCAGCCAAGATCAGCCGGGACAGAATGGCTACACCTTC
TRBJ2-7 | TRBV30 | . | . | 14 | CAWSMGALIYEQYF | TGTGCCTGGAGTATGGGGGCCCTGATTTACGAGCAGTACTTC
TRBJ2-7 | TRBV4-2 | . | . | 14 | CASSQEWGVGEQYF | TGTGCCAGCAGCCAAGAGTGGGGTGTCGGCGAGCAGTACTTC
TRBJ2-1 | TRBV7-3 | . | . | 14 | CASSRDNYNNEQFF | TGTGCCAGCTCGCGGGACAATTATAACAATGAGCAGTTCTTC
TRBJ2-7 | TRBV28 | TRBD2 | . | 15 | CASSPLGEGRYEQYF | TGTGCCAGCAGTCCACTGGGGGAGGGGAGGTACGAGCAGTACTTC
TRBJ2-7 | TRBV29-1 | . | few | 16 | CSVVWGQTRSTYEQYF | TGCAGCGTTGTATGGGGACAGACTAGATCCACCTACGAGCAGTACTTC
TRBJ1-1 | TRBV29-1 | . | . | 10 | CSVDRNPAFF | TGCAGCGTTGACCGTAATCCAGCTTTCTTT
TRBJ2-7 | TRBV10-2 | . | once | 15 | CASSESAGQNYEQYF | TGCGCCAGCAGTGAGTCGGCCGGACAGAATTACGAGCAGTACTTC
TRBJ2-3 | TRBV20-1 | . | . | 13 | CSATPGVTDTQYF | TGCAGTGCCACCCCGGGGGTAACAGATACGCAGTATTTT
TRBJ2-1 | TRBV12-3/TRBV12-4 | TRBD2 | . | 13 | CASGGTYSGGQFF | TGTGCCAGCGGGGGGACCTATAGCGGGGGGCAGTTCTTC
TRBJ2-5 | TRBV7-9 | TRBD2 | few | 13 | CASGLAGSETQYF | TGTGCCAGCGGGTTAGCGGGGTCGGAGACCCAGTACTTC
TRBJ2-7 | TRBV9 | . | . | 15 | CASSVHGSSSYEQYF | TGTGCCAGCAGCGTCCACGGGTCTAGCTCCTACGAGCAGTACTTC
TRBJ2-7 | TRBV7-3 | TRBD2 | . | 19 | CASSLFVVTSGSFLHEQYF | TGTGCCAGCAGCTTATTCGTGGTTACTAGCGGGAGTTTTTTGCACGAGCAGTACTTC
TRBJ2-3 | TRBV28 | TRBD2 | few | 19 | CASSLGLAGLDTSTDTQYF | TGTGCCAGCAGTTTAGGACTAGCGGGACTAGATACTAGCACAGATACGCAGTATTTT
TRBJ2-7 | TRBV30 | . | once | 13 | CAWILLGDGEQYF | TGTGCCTGGATCTTGCTAGGCGACGGCGAGCAGTACTTC
TRBJ2-3 | TRBV6-4 | TRBD2 | . | 15 | CASSVVASGTDTQYF | TGTGCCAGCAGTGTGGTGGCTAGCGGGACAGATACGCAGTATTTT
TRBJ1-6 | TRBV4-3 | . | few | 13 | CASSQEFRSPLHF | TGCGCCAGCAGCCAAGAATTTCGTTCACCCCTCCACTTT
TRBJ1-1 | TRBV5-1 | TRBD1 | . | 14 | CASSWGTGGTEAFF | TGCGCCAGCAGCTGGGGGACAGGGGGCACTGAAGCTTTCTTT
TRBJ2-7 | TRBV12-5 | . | few | 14 | CASGFRIQNYEQYF | TGTGCTAGTGGTTTCCGGATCCAAAACTACGAGCAGTACTTC
TRBJ1-5 | TRBV20-1 | . | . | 14 | CSARGRQSNQPQHF | TGCAGTGCTAGAGGAAGACAAAGCAATCAGCCCCAGCATTTT
TRBJ1-5 | TRBV20-1 | TRBD1 | . | 14 | CSARPGQGNQPQHF | TGCAGTGCTAGGCCGGGACAGGGAAATCAGCCCCAGCATTTT
TRBJ2-1 | TRBV10-2 | TRBD2 | . | 15 | CASSGGSGVNNEQFF | TGCGCCAGCAGTGGCGGTAGCGGGGTGAACAATGAGCAGTTCTTC
TRBJ2-7 | TRBV27 | . | few | 13 | CASSLSISYEQYF | TGTGCCAGCAGTTTATCGATCTCCTACGAGCAGTACTTC
TRBJ2-3 | TRBV7-2 | . | . | 13 | CASSSPSIDTQYF | TGTGCCAGCAGCTCTCCAAGCATAGATACGCAGTATTTT
TRBJ1-2 | TRBV29-1 | . | . | 13 | CSVRGSTLYGYTF | TGCAGCGTTCGCGGGAGCACCCTCTATGGCTACACCTTC
TRBJ2-3 | TRBV5-1 | . | . | 16 | CASSYDRTNRADTQYF | TGCGCCAGCAGCTATGATAGAACCAACCGCGCAGATACGCAGTATTTT
TRBJ2-7 | TRBV7-2 | TRBD2 | . | 15 | CASSSTSGLGYEQYF | TGTGCCAGCAGCTCCACTAGCGGGCTGGGCTACGAGCAGTACTTC
TRBJ1-2 | TRBV29-1 | . | . | 11 | CSVTGSDGYTF | TGCAGTGTCACGGGTTCTGATGGCTACACCTTC
TRBJ2-5 | TRBV5-6 | . | . | 17 | CASSRSQGGWYGETQYF | TGTGCCAGCAGTCGAAGCCAAGGGGGGTGGTACGGAGAGACCCAGTACTTC
TRBJ2-7 | TRBV7-2 | TRBD1 | few | 15 | CASSQTGTGTYEQYF | TGTGCCAGCAGCCAAACCGGGACAGGGACGTACGAGCAGTACTTC
TRBJ2-1 | TRBV11-1 | TRBD2 | few | 17 | CASSLGTSGRFRNEQFF | TGTGCCAGCAGCTTAGGTACTAGCGGGAGGTTTCGGAATGAGCAGTTCTTC
TRBJ1-2 | TRBV30 | . | . | 12 | CAWSIGVRGYTF | TGTGCCTGGAGCATCGGGGTTCGGGGCTACACCTTC
TRBJ2-2 | TRBV10-3 | . | . | 13 | CAISELDTGELFF | TGTGCCATCAGTGAGCTGGACACCGGGGAGCTGTTTTTT
TRBJ2-6 | TRBV29-1 | . | . | 14 | CSVGGSSGANVLTF | TGCAGCGTTGGGGGGAGTTCTGGGGCCAACGTCCTGACTTTC
TRBJ2-1 | TRBV12-3/TRBV12-4 | . | . | 13 | CASSPQGFHEQFF | TGTGCCAGCAGTCCCCAGGGATTCCATGAGCAGTTCTTC
TRBJ1-2 | TRBV5-6 | TRBD1 | . | 14 | CASSLGQGIRGYTF | TGTGCCAGCAGCTTGGGACAGGGGATCCGTGGCTACACCTTC
TRBJ2-5 | TRBV14 | . | . | 13 | CASSQQLRETQYF | TGTGCCAGCAGCCAACAACTGCGGGAGACCCAGTACTTC
TRBJ2-4 | TRBV27 | TRBD1 | . | 13 | CASSGTGQGEQYF | TGTGCCAGCAGCGGGACGGGACAGGGGGAGCAGTACTTC
TRBJ1-6 | TRBV29-1 | . | . | 13 | CSVQVSYNSPLHF | TGCAGCGTTCAGGTCTCCTATAATTCACCCCTCCACTTT
TRBJ2-3 | TRBV7-9 | . | . | 13 | CASSPPGLDTQYF | TGTGCCAGCAGCCCCCCGGGACTAGATACGCAGTATTTT
TRBJ2-7 | TRBV3-1 | . | . | 13 | CASRRLGEGEQYF | TGTGCCAGCAGGCGCTTGGGGGAAGGGGAGCAGTACTTC
TRBJ2-1 | TRBV20-1 | . | . | 15 | CSARDWRLHGGEQFF | TGCAGTGCTAGAGATTGGCGCCTACACGGGGGTGAGCAGTTCTTC
TRBJ2-1 | TRBV10-3 | TRBD2 | . | 15 | CAIRTSGGSYNEQFF | TGTGCCATCAGGACTAGCGGGGGCTCCTACAATGAGCAGTTCTTC
TRBJ1-6 | TRBV18 | . | . | 16 | CASSPLPGRNNSPLHF | TGTGCCAGCTCACCTCTACCTGGACGGAATAATTCACCCCTCCACTTT
TRBJ2-5 | TRBV25-1 | . | . | 17 | CASSEYFPTQGKETQYF | TGTGCCAGCAGTGAATATTTCCCCACACAAGGGAAGGAGACCCAGTACTTC
TRBJ2-7 | TRBV20-1 | . | many | 13 | CSASYLASYEQYF | TGCAGTGCTAGTTATTTAGCCTCCTACGAGCAGTACTTC
TRBJ2-7 | TRBV5-5 | TRBD1 | . | 17 | CASSLESYRGLFYEQYF | TGTGCCAGCAGCTTGGAGAGCTACAGGGGCCTATTCTACGAGCAGTACTTC
TRBJ2-1 | TRBV4-2 | . | . | 16 | CASSQSTGLSFDGQFF | TGTGCCAGCAGCCAATCGACGGGCCTATCGTTTGATGGGCAGTTCTTC
TRBJ2-7 | TRBV20-1 | TRBD2 | . | 16 | CSASFSGGLDYNEQYF | TGCAGTGCTAGCTTTAGCGGGGGGTTAGATTACAATGAGCAGTACTTC
TRBJ2-6 | TRBV29-1 | . | . | 15 | CSVVGRDSGANVLTF | TGCAGCGTTGTCGGCCGAGACTCTGGGGCCAACGTCCTGACTTTC
TRBJ1-2 | TRBV30 | . | . | 13 | CARSPDSSRGYTF | TGTGCCCGGAGTCCAGACTCCAGTCGAGGCTACACCTTC